One sample yielded the 8 T cell receptor beta chains listed below, sequenced in a study of T-cell memory formation after mild COVID-19. TCRdb independently ran MiXCR on the 5' RACE reads; one entry per CDR3 protein. Among a few hundred thousand distinct CDR3 sequences, 7.5% to 10% were seen once, and the ten largest hold under 25%. The sample comprised PBMCs or a T cell subset sorted from them (not recorded which). All receptors derive from a young man who had mild COVID-19 (a few samples of this study predate the infection). Cell type and time point are not known.

This clonotype was observed a handful of times. The chain uses TRBV9 and TRBJ1-1; D gene ambiguous. The CDR3 runs to 17 residues. Trimming pared 4 bases from V and 0 bases from J, leaving 19 bases between. Germline V gives CDR1 SGDLS, CDR2 YYNGEE. The CDR3 DNA sequence: TGTGCCAGCAGCCCCTTCGGGGAAGGGCGGATGAACACTGAAGCTTTCTTT. Protein: CASSPFGEGRMNTEAFF.

This clonotype was observed a few times. The CDR3 bases are TGTGCCAGCAGCGATCAGGGTCACACTGAAGCTTTCTTT. It translates to CASSDQGHTEAFF. The chain is built from TRBV9 and TRBJ1-1; D is perhaps TRBD1 (5 bases). V lost 3 bases and J 3 bases, leaving 9 bases between the germline ends. CDR1 is SGDLS, CDR2 YYNGEE, per germline. The CDR3 is 13 residues long.

This clonotype came up a few times. The chain recombines TRBV18 with TRBJ2-1; D is unresolved. This CDR3 has 14 residues. CDR1 KGHSH and CDR2 LQKENI come from the germline V gene. V was cut by 4 bases and J by 4 bases, with 11 bases left in between. CDR3 nucleotides: TGTGCCAGCTCACAACTGGACCTATACAATGAGCAGTTCTTC. Translating it yields CASSQLDLYNEQFF.

The chain carries TRBV28 and TRBJ2-3; 8 bases match TRBD2. CDR3 length: 16 amino acids. Trimming cost V 5 bases and J 6 bases; bases outside gene matches: 13. Germline assignment: CDR1 MDHEN and CDR2 SYDVKM. CDR3 coding DNA: TGTGCCAGCAGTCTCCGGGGGGGGGGCCTTGCGGATACGCAGTATTTT. Amino acids: CASSLRGGGLADTQYF.

In this sample, this clonotype turned up once. A much larger clonotype is one base distant, so this may be a read error. The V and J genes are TRBV4-1 and TRBJ2-3; D is unclear. This CDR3 has 14 residues. Germline CDR1 is MGHRA and CDR2 is YSYEKL. V shed 3 bases and J shed 2 bases, with 9 bases lying between them. DNA of the CDR3: TGCGCCAGCAGCCAGTACGTAGCCACAGATACGCAGTATTTT. Translation gives CASSQYVATDTQYF.

The sample holds a few counts of this clonotype. The genes are TRBV18 and TRBJ2-6; 7 bases line up with TRBD1. V was pared by 3 bases and J by 0 bases, with 5 bases of the junction left unmatched. The CDR3 has 17 amino acids. CDR1 is KGHSH and CDR2 is LQKENI in the germline V gene. The CDR3 coding sequence is TGTGCCAGCTCACCGACGACAGGGATCTCTGGGGCCAACGTCCTGACTTTC. This translates into CASSPTTGISGANVLTF.

This clonotype occurred a few times. The J gene is TRBJ1-1, the V gene TRBV20-1; D not resolved. Per germline, CDR1 DFQATT and CDR2 SNEGSKA (reference sequence). V dropped 5 bases and J dropped 6 bases, with 10 bases sitting between them. The CDR3 is 11 amino acids. The CDR3 sequence is CSAGQGAEAFF. The CDR3 DNA reads as TGCAGTGCTGGCCAAGGCGCTGAAGCTTTCTTT.

This chain uses TRBV12-3 or TRBV12-4 with TRBJ1-1; the D is unclear. This CDR3 contains 14 residues. V dropped 3 bases and J dropped 1 base, with 9 bases sitting between them. CDR3 sequence: CASSLRAANTEAFF. The CDR3 DNA follows: TGTGCCAGCAGTTTGCGGGCGGCGAACACTGAAGCTTTCTTT.